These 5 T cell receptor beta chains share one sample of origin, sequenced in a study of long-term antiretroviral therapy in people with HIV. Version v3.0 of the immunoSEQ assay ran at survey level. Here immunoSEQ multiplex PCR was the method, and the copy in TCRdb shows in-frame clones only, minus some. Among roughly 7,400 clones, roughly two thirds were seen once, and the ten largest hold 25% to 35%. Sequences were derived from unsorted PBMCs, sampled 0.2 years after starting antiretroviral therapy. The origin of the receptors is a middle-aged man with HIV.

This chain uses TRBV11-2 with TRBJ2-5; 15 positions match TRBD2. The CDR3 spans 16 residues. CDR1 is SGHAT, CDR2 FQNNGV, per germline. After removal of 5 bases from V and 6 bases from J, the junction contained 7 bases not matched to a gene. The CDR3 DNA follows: TGTGCCAGCAGCCCGGGACTAGCGGGGGGCCTTAAGACCCAGTACTTC. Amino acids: CASSPGLAGGLKTQYF.

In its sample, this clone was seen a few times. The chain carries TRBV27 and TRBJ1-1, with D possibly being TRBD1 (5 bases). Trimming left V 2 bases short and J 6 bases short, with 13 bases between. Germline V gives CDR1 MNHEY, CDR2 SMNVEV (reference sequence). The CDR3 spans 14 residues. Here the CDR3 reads CASSLEIGAAEAFF. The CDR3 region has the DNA TGTGCCAGCAGTTTAGAAATAGGGGCAGCTGAAGCTTTCTTT.

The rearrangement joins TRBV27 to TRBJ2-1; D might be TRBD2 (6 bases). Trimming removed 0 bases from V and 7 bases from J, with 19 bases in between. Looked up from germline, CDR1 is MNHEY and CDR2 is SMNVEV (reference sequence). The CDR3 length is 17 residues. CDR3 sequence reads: CASSLSTGERVQNEQFF. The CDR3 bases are TGTGCCAGCAGTTTATCGACGGGGGAACGCGTACAGAATGAGCAGTTCTTC.

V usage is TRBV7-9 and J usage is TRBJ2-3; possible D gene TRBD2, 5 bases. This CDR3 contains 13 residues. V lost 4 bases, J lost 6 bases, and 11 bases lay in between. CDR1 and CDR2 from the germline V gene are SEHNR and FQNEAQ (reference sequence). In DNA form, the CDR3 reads TGTGCCAGCAGCTCCGACTGGAGGGATACGCAGTATTTT. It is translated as CASSSDWRDTQYF.

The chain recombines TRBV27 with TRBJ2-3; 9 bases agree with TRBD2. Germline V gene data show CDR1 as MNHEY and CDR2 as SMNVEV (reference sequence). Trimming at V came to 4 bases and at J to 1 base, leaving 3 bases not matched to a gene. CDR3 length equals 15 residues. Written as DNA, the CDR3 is TGTGCCAGCAGTTCCTGGACTAGCGGCACAGATACGCAGTATTTT. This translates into CASSSWTSGTDTQYF.